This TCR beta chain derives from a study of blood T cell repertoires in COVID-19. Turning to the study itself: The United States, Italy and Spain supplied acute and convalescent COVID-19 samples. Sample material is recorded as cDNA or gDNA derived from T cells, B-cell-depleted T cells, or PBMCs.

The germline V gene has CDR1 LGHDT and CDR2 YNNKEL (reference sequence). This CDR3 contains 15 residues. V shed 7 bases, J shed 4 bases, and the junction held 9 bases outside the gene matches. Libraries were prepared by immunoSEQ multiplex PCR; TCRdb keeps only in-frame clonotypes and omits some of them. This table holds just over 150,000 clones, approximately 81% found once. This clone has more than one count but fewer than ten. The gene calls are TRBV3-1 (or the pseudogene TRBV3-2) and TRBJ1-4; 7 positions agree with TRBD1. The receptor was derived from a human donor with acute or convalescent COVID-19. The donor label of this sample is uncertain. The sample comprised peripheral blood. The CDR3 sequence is CASTRGRDSNEKLFF. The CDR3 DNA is TGTGCCAGCACCCGTGGGCGGGACAGTAATGAAAAACTGTTTTTT.